The clone carrying this TCR beta chain was picked up many times. Its target is unknown. RNA transcripts provided the source from which TCR beta CDR3 regions were amplified. The HTBI set primed first-round TCR CDR3 RT-PCR. TCRdb reprocessed the multiplex PCR reads via MiXCR and lists one record per CDR3 protein. The data hold about 180,000 distinct CDR3 sequences, with about 15% observed a single time. Deletions cut 1 base from V and 2 bases from J, with 15 bases between. CDR3 size: 16 residues. The germline CDR1 and CDR2 sequences are KGHSH and LQKENI. The sample comes from a study of T cells in Graves' hyperthyroidism and ophthalmopathy. Study findings and constraints: Most expanded thyroid clonotypes above 0.001 recurred in blood.

The gene calls are TRBV18 and TRBJ2-7; D may be TRBD2 (6 bases). Sequences were obtained from blood. This clonotype originated in a woman between 50 and 59 years old with Graves' hyperthyroidism. CDR3 in DNA: TGTGCCAGCTCACCACTGGGGGGTCAAGCTGCCTACGAGCAGTACTTC. Its translation: CASSPLGGQAAYEQYF.